Below, one T cell receptor beta chain is given with its context. The data stem from a study of blood T cell repertoires in COVID-19. Turning to the study itself: The origin of the acute and convalescent COVID-19 samples was the United States, Italy and Spain.

Original handling: How many nucleated cells were present was estimated from reference gene primer amplification. Using immunoSEQ multiplex PCR, the repertoire was profiled, and TCRdb retains in-frame clones only, with some absent. The V and J calls and clone size are taken from that table; D and trimming were inferred from the DNA. The sample gives almost 30,000 clones, 80% of which show up once; roughly half is in the top ten. Germline V gene sequence: CDR1 MGHRA, CDR2 YSYEKL. The CDR3 extends over 19 amino acids. Trimming removed 1 base from V and 3 bases from J; junction bases left unmatched: 11. Sequencing input: peripheral blood. J is TRBJ2-4 and V is TRBV4-1; 11 bases line up with TRBD2. This sequence was found in a woman in her 70s with acute or convalescent COVID-19. CDR3 in amino acids: CASSQVFLAGGIGKNIQYF. The CDR3 DNA sequence: TGCGCCAGCAGCCAAGTCTTCCTAGCGGGGGGTATTGGCAAAAACATTCAGTACTTC.